The present T cell receptor (beta chain) was sequenced within a study of memory CD4+ T cells and cytomegalovirus serostatus. Single viable CD3+CD4+CD8-CD45RO+ cells were sorted as the memory CD4+ T cells. This CDR3 contains 14 residues. Trimming shortened V by 2 bases and J by 6 bases, and 11 bases separated the two germline ends. Looked up from germline, CDR1 is MDHEN and CDR2 is SYDVKM. TCRdb keeps only in-frame clones here, not all; method: immunoSEQ multiplex PCR. This table has approximately 53,000 clones, around 82% appearing once. V and J are TRBV28 and TRBJ2-1; no firm D call. This sequence originates from an adult in good health and CMV-seronegative. The sequenced sample consisted of memory CD4+ T cells from blood. CDR3 region: CASSLTSPGNEQFF. CDR3 DNA: TGTGCCAGCAGTTTAACGTCCCCCGGCAATGAGCAGTTCTTC. The variable domain in full, completed from reference TRBV28 and TRBJ2-1, reads DVKVTQSSRYLVKRTGEKVFLECVQDMDHENMFWYRQDPGLGLRLIYFSYDVKMKEKGDIPEGYSVSREKKERFSLILESASTNQTSMYLCASSLTSPGNEQFFGPGTRLTVL.